The 14 T cell receptor beta chains reported below all come from one sample, sequenced in a study of T cell changes during pregnancy in multiple sclerosis. Some clones are missing from TCRdb's copy, which holds only in-frame ones; the method was immunoSEQ multiplex PCR. The repertoire includes 45,000 or so clones, 75% to 95% of them detected once, and around 8.6% sits in the top ten. Specimen: CD8+ T cells from peripheral blood mononuclear cells, collected after pregnancy. These TCRs come from a female donor with multiple sclerosis, enrolled in a pregnancy study.

J is TRBJ2-7 and V is TRBV10-1; 7 bases line up with TRBD2. The CDR3 is 13 amino acids. After removal of 9 bases from V and 2 bases from J, the junction contained 7 bases not matched to a gene. The V gene's germline CDR1 is WNHNN and CDR2 SYGVQD (reference sequence). The CDR3 here is CARLKRGTYEQYF. In DNA, the CDR3 is TGCGCCAGGTTAAAGCGGGGCACCTACGAGCAGTACTTC.

This clone was seen a handful of times. The chain joins TRBV7-9 to TRBJ1-4, with D possibly matching TRBD1 (6 bases). This CDR3 has 15 residues. Germline V CDR1 and CDR2: SEHNR, FQNEAQ (reference sequence). V lost 5 bases and J lost 1, with 11 bases in between. DNA for the CDR3: TGTGCCAGCAGCCCTGGACAGCTAACTAATGAAAAACTGTTTTTT. Translation: CASSPGQLTNEKLFF.

V and J are TRBV6-5 and TRBJ2-7; weak D call: TRBD1 (5 bases). Trimming shortened V by 5 bases and J by 2 bases, and 13 bases separated the two germline ends. Germline values: CDR1 MNHEY, CDR2 SVGAGI. The CDR3 length is 14 residues. CDR3 region: CASSRNRIAYEQYF. CDR3 in DNA: TGTGCCAGCAGTCGGAACAGGATAGCCTACGAGCAGTACTTC.

V gene TRBV5-4 combines with J gene TRBJ1-2; the D gene is possibly TRBD1 (6 bases). Trimming removed 4 bases from V and 5 bases from J, with 24 bases in between. The CDR3 has 17 amino acids. Per the germline V gene, CDR1 is SGHNT and CDR2 is YYREEE (reference sequence). CDR3 sequence: CASSTAPPNRDIYGYTF. CDR3 coding DNA: TGTGCCAGCAGCACAGCTCCCCCAAACCGGGACATTTATGGCTACACCTTC. Combining the CDR3 with reference TRBV5-4 and TRBJ1-2 gives the whole variable domain ETGVTQSPTHLIKTRGQQVTLRCSSQSGHNTVSWYQQALGQGPQFIFQYYREEENGRGNFPPRFSGLQFPNYSSELNVNALELDDSALYLCASSTAPPNRDIYGYTFGSGTRLTVV.

The CDR3 protein is CASSERQGDNSPLHF. DNA for the CDR3: TGTGCCAGCAGTGAACGACAGGGTGATAATTCACCCCTCCACTTT. The J gene is TRBJ1-6, the V gene TRBV6-1; 7 bases match TRBD1. The CDR3 covers 15 residues. Germline CDR1 reads MNHNS; CDR2 reads SASEGT. After removal of 2 bases from V and 5 bases from J, the junction contained 3 bases not matched to a gene.

The chain recombines TRBV7-9 with TRBJ1-4, with TRBD1 identical over 9 bases. Germline V lookup: CDR1 SEHNR, CDR2 FQNEAQ (reference sequence). The ends lost 4 bases at V and 6 bases at J; junction bases unmatched: 3. CDR3 length equals 14 residues. The CDR3 coding sequence is TGTGCCAGCAGCTCATGGACAGGGGATGAAAAACTGTTTTTT. It codes for CASSSWTGDEKLFF.

Only one count was recorded for this clone. The chain recombines TRBV7-2 with TRBJ2-5; 10 bases fit TRBD2. Germline V gene lookup returns CDR1 SGHTA and CDR2 FQGNSA. V shed 1 base, J shed 9 bases, and the junction held 11 bases outside the gene matches. CDR3 length equals 16 residues. The CDR3 is CASSLVWLAGEGAQYF. The CDR3 DNA is TGTGCCAGCAGCTTAGTTTGGCTAGCGGGGGAGGGTGCCCAGTACTTC. Based on the CDR3 plus reference TRBV7-2 and TRBJ2-5, the full variable domain is GAGVSQSPSNKVTEKGKDVELRCDPISGHTALYWYRQSLGQGLEFLIYFQGNSAPDKSGLPSDRFSAERTGGSVSTLTIQRTQQEDSAVYLCASSLVWLAGEGAQYFGPGTRLLVL.

This sequence joins TRBV6-5 and TRBJ1-4, with D possibly being TRBD1 (5 bases). Germline CDR1 and CDR2: MNHEY and SVGAGI. Trimming stripped 6 bases from V and 3 bases from J, with 14 bases between. The CDR3 runs to 15 residues. The CDR3 sequence: CASSGDREANEKLFF. The CDR3 DNA reads as TGTGCCAGCAGCGGCGACAGAGAAGCTAATGAAAAACTGTTTTTT.

This chain uses TRBV4-1 with TRBJ2-1; TRBD2 aligns across 11 bases. Germline trimming cut 2 bases from V and 7 bases from J; bases unmatched to any gene: 4. Germline assignment: CDR1 MGHRA and CDR2 YSYEKL. This CDR3 has 15 residues. CDR3 in amino acids: CASSQSASGRNEQFF. CDR3 in DNA: TGCGCCAGCAGCCAATCCGCTAGCGGGAGGAATGAGCAGTTCTTC.

This chain joins TRBV7-8 and TRBJ1-2; TRBD1 agrees at 7 bases. The germline gives CDR1 SGHVS, CDR2 FQNEAQ. The CDR3 has 15 residues. J lost 6 bases, V lost 4 bases, and 11 bases had no gene match. The chain's CDR3 is CASSYRRRTGDGYTF. The DNA of the CDR3 is TGTGCCAGCAGCTACCGTAGAAGGACAGGAGATGGCTACACCTTC.

This clone was seen just once. The chain combines TRBV12-5 with TRBJ2-7, with TRBD1 matching 8 bases. CDR1 and CDR2 from the germline V gene are LGHNT and FRNRAP. The CDR3 extends over 14 amino acids. V was pared by 4 bases and J by 2 bases, with 4 bases of the junction left unmatched. CDR3: CASGWTGKPYEQYF. CDR3 nucleotide sequence: TGTGCTAGTGGTTGGACAGGGAAACCCTACGAGCAGTACTTC.

The chain carries TRBV27 and TRBJ2-7; 13 positions agree with TRBD2. The CDR3 consists of 16 residues. The trim removed 3 bases at V and 5 bases at J, leaving 7 bases unmatched. Germline V CDR1 and CDR2: MNHEY, SMNVEV (reference sequence). In DNA form, the CDR3 reads TGTGCCAGCAGTTTTGCACTAGCGGGGGGGCCCAACGAGCAGTACTTC. It is translated as CASSFALAGGPNEQYF.

The rearrangement uses TRBV27 and TRBJ2-5; 12 nucleotides agree with TRBD2. The CDR3 extends over 14 amino acids. CDR1 is MNHEY and CDR2 is SMNVEV in the germline V gene (reference sequence). V trimming: 6 bases; J trimming: 2 bases; junction bases outside the gene matches: 1. The CDR3 nucleotides are TGTGCCAGCAGGCTAGCGGGGGGGCAAGAGACCCAGTACTTC. Its translation is CASRLAGGQETQYF.

The genes are TRBV4-1 and TRBJ1-2; possibly TRBD1 for D (5 bases). Trimming took off 0 bases at V and 3 bases at J, with 8 bases between the two ends. This CDR3 is 14 amino acids long. The germline gives CDR1 MGHRA, CDR2 YSYEKL. The CDR3 nucleotides are TGCGCCAGCAGCCAAGAAGGGGCAGACTATGGCTACACCTTC. Amino acids: CASSQEGADYGYTF.